This T cell receptor beta chain derives from a study of cytomegalovirus exposure and HLA in healthy donors. Germline V lookup: CDR1 MRHNA, CDR2 SNTAGT. V shed 8 bases, J shed 3 bases, and the junction held 18 bases outside the gene matches. The CDR3 is 17 amino acids. In the PCR, 60 Vbeta and 13 Jbeta primers were used. Libraries were prepared by immunoSEQ multiplex PCR; TCRdb keeps only in-frame clonotypes and omits some of them. Of 90,000 to 100,000 clones listed, approximately 79% are singletons. The source is a woman aged 55-70 years in good health and CMV-seropositive. The sequencing sample was made of PBMCs. The gene calls are TRBV6-4 and TRBJ2-7, with 8 bases aligning to TRBD1. CDR3 bases: TGTGCCAGCCCATGCACCGGGACAGGCGTCAATTTCTACGAGCAGTACTTC. It translates to CASPCTGTGVNFYEQYF.